This T cell receptor beta chain was found in a study of blood T cell repertoires in COVID-19. Looking at the study overall: Collection of acute and convalescent COVID-19 samples took place in the United States, Italy and Spain.

In the source study's methods: Estimation of nucleated cell counts was performed using reference gene primer amplification. The method was immunoSEQ multiplex PCR; TCRdb's version includes in-frame clones alone and lacks a portion of them. From that table come the V and J calls and clone size; the DNA was used to work out D and trimming. The sample holds tens of thousands of clones, approximately 81% seen once. After removal of 0 bases from V and 7 bases from J, the junction contained 7 bases not matched to a gene. Germline assignment: CDR1 SGHRS and CDR2 YFSETQ. This CDR3 comprises 15 residues. Sequenced input: peripheral blood. The sequence derives from a man of 80 years or more with acute or convalescent COVID-19. This chain connects TRBV5-1 to TRBJ2-4, with TRBD1 matching 7 bases. The CDR3 here is CASSLGGQRSNIQYF. The CDR3 DNA reads as TGCGCCAGCAGCTTGGGGGGACAGCGGAGTAACATTCAGTACTTC.